A single sample gave rise to the 17 T cell receptor beta chains below, sequenced in a study of blood T cells in healthy people across ages. The authors ran a second PCR of roughly 6 to 12 cycles using a sample-barcoded 5' primer and a J-beta primer mix. TCRdb itself ran the 5' RACE reads through MiXCR, one entry per CDR3 protein. Of 870,000 or so distinct CDR3 sequences listed, 25% to 35% are singletons. The material sequenced was blood. These receptors came from a woman over 75 in good health.

This clonotype was found many times. V gene TRBV9 combines with J gene TRBJ2-7, with 8 nucleotides matching TRBD2. Germline CDR1 reads SGDLS; CDR2 reads YYNGEE. The CDR3 consists of 15 residues. V lost 4 bases and J lost 8; bases outside the gene matches: 14. The CDR3 sequence: CASSLHSGVAGQQYF. The DNA for the CDR3 is TGTGCCAGCAGCCTTCACTCCGGGGTAGCGGGGCAGCAGTACTTC.

This clonotype has only a few counts. CDR3 DNA sequence: TGTGCCAGCAGCCAAGGTTTGGCTGGGGGGTCACCCCTCCACTTT. Encoded protein: CASSQGLAGGSPLHF. V usage is TRBV14 and J usage is TRBJ1-6; maybe TRBD1 (5 bases). From germline, CDR1 is SGHDN and CDR2 FVKESK. Trimming removed 1 base at V and 10 bases at J, with 14 bases between. This CDR3 region has 15 residues.

This clonotype was counted at least ten times. The chain links TRBV20-1 to TRBJ2-1; D might be TRBD2 (7 bases). Germline V gene lookup returns CDR1 DFQATT and CDR2 SNEGSKA (reference sequence). V lost 1 base and J lost 8, with 15 bases in between. The CDR3 sequence is 14 residues long. The CDR3 loop is CSARGGGAGYEQFF. Written as DNA, the CDR3 is TGCAGTGCTAGAGGAGGGGGGGCGGGATATGAGCAGTTCTTC.

On this clonotype itself: Given a much more abundant clone one base away, this may be a read error. This chain links TRBV7-2 with TRBJ1-1; a weak D match, TRBD1 (6 bases). The length of the CDR3 is 15 residues. The germline V gene encodes CDR1 SGHTA and CDR2 FQGNSA. V was shortened by 2 bases and J by 3 bases, with 13 bases between the two germline ends. In DNA form, the CDR3 reads TGTGCCAGCAGCTTAATGCGGACAGAGGACACTGAAGCTTTCTTT. Protein sequence: CASSLMRTEDTEAFF.

The sample holds many counts of this clonotype. This sequence joins TRBV27 and TRBJ2-1; 12 nucleotides line up with TRBD2. Trimming at V came to 5 bases and at J to 9 bases, leaving 5 bases not matched to a gene. The CDR3 is made up of 14 amino acids. Germline V gives CDR1 MNHEY, CDR2 SMNVEV (reference sequence). The CDR3 DNA sequence: TGTGCCAGCAGTCTAGCGGGGGGGGTCGGTGAGCAGTTCTTC. This codes for CASSLAGGVGEQFF.

This clonotype was counted a few times. The chain couples TRBV24-1 to TRBJ1-5; D gene ambiguous. V dropped 9 bases and J dropped 2 bases, with 13 bases sitting between them. Germline V lookup: CDR1 KGHDR, CDR2 SFDVKD. The CDR3 runs 14 residues. The CDR3 DNA reads as TGTGCCACCGGAAAGAGTGCGGGCAATCAGCCCCAGCATTTT. Translated: CATGKSAGNQPQHF.

This clonotype was recorded a few times. This could be a read error, since a much larger clone is one nucleotide away. The gene calls are TRBV12-3 or TRBV12-4 and TRBJ2-1, with 7 nucleotides matching TRBD1. Germline trimming cut 9 bases from V and 8 bases from J; bases unmatched to any gene: 13. The CDR3 loop spans 14 amino acids. CDR3 loop: CASRVWDRYDEQFF. The CDR3 DNA is TGTGCCAGTCGTGTTTGGGACAGATACGATGAGCAGTTCTTC.

In this sample, this clonotype turned up many times. A junction end diverges from the germline sequence, so it may reflect a read error. The chain couples TRBV7-6 to TRBJ2-5; perhaps TRBD2 as D (6 bases). This CDR3 contains 15 residues. Germline V gene sequence: CDR1 SGHVS, CDR2 FNYEAQ. The DNA for the CDR3 is TGCGCCAGCACCGGAGGGCGGCAATTGCGCGAGACCCAGTACTTC. It yields the protein CASTGGRQLRETQYF. Supplemented by reference TRBV7-6 and TRBJ2-5, the full variable domain reads GAGVSQSPRYKVTKRGQDVALRCDPISGHVSLYWYRQALGQGPEFLTYFNYEAQQDKSGLPNDRFSAERPEGSISTLTIQRTEQRDSAMYRCASTGGRQLRETQYFGPGTRLLVL.

A note on this clonotype: The junction differs from germline at one of its ends, possibly a read error. V gene TRBV4-1 combines with J gene TRBJ1-1; no reliable D call. The CDR3 is 15 amino acids. Per germline, CDR1 MGHRA and CDR2 YSYEKL. As DNA, the CDR3 is TGCGCCAACAGCCAAGATAAATGGACCGCTGGGGAAGCTTTCTTT. It encodes CANSQDKWTAGEAFF.

The table lists this clonotype with a few counts. The rearrangement uses TRBV20-1 and TRBJ1-4; TRBD1 might be the D (5 bases). The CDR3 has 13 residues. The V gene's germline CDR1 is DFQATT and CDR2 SNEGSKA (reference sequence). V gave up 1 base and J gave up 6 bases, with 9 bases separating them. The CDR3 DNA reads as TGCAGTGCTAGAGCAGGGTTTTATGAAAAACTGTTTTTT. Translating it yields CSARAGFYEKLFF.

V usage is TRBV12-3 or TRBV12-4 and J usage is TRBJ1-3; perhaps TRBD1 as D (6 bases). The ends were cut back, 5 bases at V and 0 bases at J, with 8 bases in the middle. The CDR3 has 14 residues. CDR3 amino acids: CASSRTVSGNTIYF. CDR3 nucleotide sequence: TGTGCCAGCAGTAGGACAGTCTCTGGAAACACCATATATTTT.

The chain combines TRBV7-9 with TRBJ1-4; D is unclear. V gave up 6 bases and J gave up 7 bases, with 15 bases separating them. The CDR3 is 14 amino acids. Germline CDR1 SEHNR, CDR2 FQNEAQ (reference sequence). CDR3 sequence: CASSPRALSEKLFF. The CDR3 nucleotides read TGTGCCAGCAGTCCCAGAGCTTTAAGTGAAAAACTGTTTTTT.

This clonotype was seen only a few times. This may be a read error: a much more frequent sequence differs by one nucleotide. The rearrangement uses TRBV5-1 and TRBJ2-7; 12 nucleotides line up with TRBD1. The end of the DNA is better explained by TRBJ2-5, so the J call may be wrong. CDR1 is SGHRS, CDR2 YFSETQ, per germline. The CDR3 consists of 16 residues. CDR3 region: CASSSKPGQGAKTQYF. In nucleotides, the CDR3 is TGCGCCAGCAGCTCCAAGCCGGGACAGGGGGCGAAGACCCAGTACTTC.

This clonotype was seen a handful of times. CDR3 residues: CSARDLAGNNQPQHF. The CDR3 DNA reads TGCAGTGCTAGAGATCTGGCCGGTAATAATCAGCCCCAGCATTTT. The chain has TRBV20-1 and TRBJ1-5; D call uncertain. Germline CDR1 DFQATT, CDR2 SNEGSKA (reference sequence). Trimming removed 0 bases at V and 4 bases at J, with 13 bases between. The CDR3 has 15 amino acids.

This clonotype has at least ten counts. The chain is built from TRBV12-3 or TRBV12-4 and TRBJ2-3; no firm D call. The CDR3 length is 14 residues. The V gene lost 5 bases and the J gene lost 2 bases, with 11 bases spanning the gap. The CDR3 DNA sequence: TGTGCCAGCAGTCCCAAGGTTCACACAGATACGCAGTATTTT. Translation: CASSPKVHTDTQYF.

CDR3: CASSRMTVTSYEQYF. CDR3 nucleotide sequence: TGTGCCAGCAGCCGCATGACAGTCACCTCCTACGAGCAGTACTTC. The chain has TRBV6-5 and TRBJ2-7, with a possible D match to TRBD1 (5 bases). Germline V gene lookup returns CDR1 MNHEY and CDR2 SVGAGI. Trimming shortened V by 6 bases and J by 0 bases, and 15 bases separated the two germline ends. The CDR3 covers 15 residues.

The chain couples TRBV12-3 or TRBV12-4 to TRBJ1-5; D call uncertain. The CDR3 is made up of 12 amino acids. V lost 10 bases to trimming and J lost 9 bases, with 16 bases between them. The CDR3 sequence: CANLGSSGPQHF. DNA for the CDR3: TGTGCCAACCTCGGTTCGTCGGGGCCCCAGCATTTT.